This passage covers 6 T cell receptor beta chains from one sample sequenced in a study of shared clonotypes between healthy human individuals. Generated by immunoSEQ multiplex PCR, the TCRdb table keeps only in-frame clones and is missing some. The sample includes about 2.3 million clones, 93% of them seen just once. The sample comprised naive CD4+ T cells from PBMCs. The subset denotes: CD45RA+ positively selected. Every receptor here comes from a man aged 18 to 29 in good health. Some clones in this sample may be carry-over from other donors' samples.

The chain has TRBV11-3 and TRBJ2-2, with a weak D call TRBD1 (6 bases). With 6 bases removed from V and 3 bases from J, the gap between germline ends came to 8 bases. Germline loops: CDR1 SGHNT, CDR2 YENEEA. This CDR3 has 13 residues. Here the CDR3 reads CASRGADTGELFF. In DNA, the CDR3 is TGTGCCAGCAGGGGGGCCGACACCGGGGAGCTGTTTTTT.

The genes are TRBV7-7 and TRBJ2-3; TRBD1 agrees at 10 bases. The CDR3 length is 16 residues. Germline CDR1 is SSHAT and CDR2 is FNYEAQ (reference sequence). The V segment lost 5 bases and the J segment 3 bases; nucleotides outside the gene matches: 8. The CDR3 DNA sequence: TGTGCCAGCAGCGGTCCAATGGGACAGGGGACAGATACGCAGTATTTT. It encodes CASSGPMGQGTDTQYF. The full variable domain, with the rest looked up from reference TRBV7-7 and TRBJ2-3, is GAGVSQSPRYKVTKRGQDVTLRCDPISSHATLYWYQQALGQGPEFLTYFNYEAQPDKSGLPSDRFSAERPEGSISTLTIQRTEQRDSAMYRCASSGPMGQGTDTQYFGPGTRLTVL.

The gene calls are TRBV11-2 and TRBJ2-7, with TRBD2 identical over 8 bases. The length of the CDR3 is 16 residues. V shed 4 bases, J shed 7 bases, and the junction held 15 bases outside the gene matches. Germline V gives CDR1 SGHAT, CDR2 FQNNGV. The CDR3 spells CASSWSGVRGGREQYF. In DNA form, the CDR3 reads TGTGCCAGCAGCTGGTCCGGAGTCCGCGGGGGGAGGGAGCAGTACTTC.

The chain recombines TRBV18 with TRBJ1-1; D unclear. CDR3 length equals 13 residues. Germline assignment: CDR1 KGHSH and CDR2 LQKENI. V was cut by 1 base and J by 7 bases, with 10 bases left in between. The CDR3 DNA reads as TGTGCCAGCTCACCACAGGAGCACGGTGAAGCTTTCTTT. This translates into CASSPQEHGEAFF.

V gene TRBV10-3 combines with J gene TRBJ2-4; D unclear. The CDR3 is made up of 16 amino acids. Germline V CDR1 and CDR2: ENHRY, SYGVKD. V shed 5 bases and J shed 0 bases, with 14 bases lying between them. CDR3 protein: CAISSGPDIAKNIQYF. The CDR3 DNA reads as TGTGCCATCAGTAGTGGGCCCGATATAGCCAAAAACATTCAGTACTTC.

The chain links TRBV6-1 to TRBJ2-5; perhaps TRBD1 as D (6 bases). The CDR3 consists of 14 residues. V was shortened by 7 bases and J by 1 base, with 13 bases between the two germline ends. CDR1 MNHNS and CDR2 SASEGT come from the germline V gene. Here the CDR3 reads CASNTDRVQETQYF. Here the CDR3 DNA reads TGTGCCAGCAATACGGACAGAGTCCAAGAGACCCAGTACTTC.